The 18 T cell receptor beta chains below all came from one sample that was sequenced in a study of T cell clones after liver transplantation. Profiling relied on immunoSEQ multiplex PCR, and the TCRdb table lists in-frame clones only, not all of them. This table has roughly 72,000 clones, approximately 81% appearing once. Sequences were derived from CD4+ T cells from blood, sampled roughly 48 months after liver transplant. These receptors originate from a human patient who received a liver transplant. Some T cells may be provided by the graft donor.

Many counts were recorded for this clone. The chain combines TRBV5-1 with TRBJ2-1, with 7 positions matching TRBD1. The CDR3 loop spans 15 amino acids. CDR1 and CDR2 (germline): SGHRS, YFSETQ. The J segment lost 7 bases and the V segment lost 3 bases, leaving 10 bases of the junction unmatched. CDR3 region: CASSSGTALRNEQFF. The CDR3 DNA reads as TGCGCCAGCAGCTCCGGGACAGCGTTAAGAAATGAGCAGTTCTTC.

The chain links TRBV12-5 to TRBJ2-7; TRBD2 aligns across 7 bases. The CDR3 contains 14 residues. The V segment lost 6 bases and the J segment 4 bases; nucleotides outside the gene matches: 9. Germline V gives CDR1 LGHNT, CDR2 FRNRAP. CDR3 amino acids: CASGIGTKTYEQYF. For the CDR3, the DNA is TGTGCTAGTGGAATCGGGACTAAGACTTACGAGCAGTACTTC.

This clone appeared a few times. The rearrangement links TRBV7-2 to TRBJ1-1, with a weak D call TRBD1 (6 bases). The CDR3 is made up of 14 amino acids. The germline V gene encodes CDR1 SGHTA and CDR2 FQGNSA. V lost 1 base and J 5 bases, leaving 11 bases between the germline ends. CDR3 DNA: TGTGCCAGCAGCTTAGTGACAGGTTGGACTGAAGCTTTCTTT. It translates to CASSLVTGWTEAFF.

In its sample, this clone was seen a few times. V is TRBV27 and J is TRBJ1-6; D remains unclear. The CDR3 spans 14 residues. With 5 bases removed from V and 9 bases from J, the gap between germline ends came to 14 bases. The V gene's germline CDR1 is MNHEY and CDR2 SMNVEV (reference sequence). The CDR3 loop is CASSAEGYGSPLHF. In DNA form, the CDR3 reads TGTGCCAGCAGTGCGGAGGGTTATGGTTCACCCCTCCACTTT.

The J gene is TRBJ2-5, the V gene TRBV2; perhaps TRBD1 as D (6 bases). CDR3 length: 14 residues. The germline V and J ends were trimmed by 6 bases and 1 base, with 12 bases remaining between them. Germline values: CDR1 SNHLY, CDR2 FYNNEI. The CDR3 nucleotides are TGTGCCAGCAGCGACGGACAGTTCCAAGAGACCCAGTACTTC. Protein sequence: CASSDGQFQETQYF.

This clone was seen just once. J is TRBJ1-1 and V is TRBV5-1; the D gene is possibly TRBD1 (6 bases). CDR3 length: 15 residues. Trimming left V 4 bases short and J 5 bases short, with 18 bases between. CDR1 and CDR2 from the germline V gene are SGHRS and YFSETQ. CDR3 loop: CASSRAGQGRTEAFF. The CDR3 coding sequence is TGCGCCAGCAGCAGAGCGGGACAAGGAAGAACTGAAGCTTTCTTT.

Worth noting for this clone: Mismatch with germline at one junction end may stem from a read error. In the same sample, other DNA sequences code for this CDR3. The chain combines TRBV6-5 with TRBJ2-1; the match to TRBD2 covers 9 bases. Germline values: CDR1 MNHEY, CDR2 SVGAGI. The CDR3 is 15 amino acids. The CDR3 coding sequence is TGCGCCAGCAGTTACGGCGGGAGGGCCTACAATGAGCAGTTCTTC. It codes for CASSYGGRAYNEQFF.

The rearrangement uses TRBV15 and TRBJ2-7; D gene unclear. This CDR3 is 13 amino acids long. CDR1 and CDR2 (germline): LNHNV, YYDKDF (reference sequence). Trimming shortened V by 0 bases and J by 4 bases, and 7 bases separated the two germline ends. The CDR3 coding sequence is TGTGCCACCAGCAGAGATCCCGGTTACGAGCAGTACTTC. Amino acid sequence: CATSRDPGYEQYF.

The chain carries TRBV2 and TRBJ2-7; 7 positions match TRBD1. This CDR3 has 14 residues. Germline lookup yields CDR1 SNHLY and CDR2 FYNNEI. Losses at the gene ends were 2 bases for V and 0 bases for J; bases not matched to a gene: 1. CDR3 DNA: TGTGCCAGCAGTGAAAACAGGGGCTCCTACGAGCAGTACTTC. Its protein is CASSENRGSYEQYF.

This sequence joins TRBV6-1 and TRBJ2-1; no reliable D call. The CDR3 sequence is 13 residues long. Germline V CDR1 and CDR2: MNHNS, SASEGT. Trimming removed 3 bases at V and 8 bases at J, with 11 bases between. The CDR3 DNA reads as TGTGCCAGCAGTGAGGTAGGGATGGATGAGCAGTTCTTC. As protein: CASSEVGMDEQFF.

The V and J genes are TRBV5-1 and TRBJ2-7; 10 nucleotides line up with TRBD1. Germline values: CDR1 SGHRS, CDR2 YFSETQ. Losses at the gene ends were 4 bases for V and 4 bases for J; bases not matched to a gene: 5. The CDR3 loop spans 14 amino acids. In DNA form, the CDR3 reads TGCGCCAGCAGCCAGGGACAGGGGATATACGAGCAGTACTTC. Translation: CASSQGQGIYEQYF.

The chain uses TRBV11-2 and TRBJ2-1; TRBD2 might be the D (5 bases). From germline, CDR1 is SGHAT and CDR2 FQNNGV. The CDR3 is 14 residues long. Trimming cost V 1 base and J 6 bases, with 10 bases left between them. The DNA for the CDR3 is TGTGCCAGCAGCTTAGTCGGTCGGGGCAATGAGCAGTTCTTC. Residues: CASSLVGRGNEQFF.

The chain joins TRBV9 to TRBJ2-3, with 10 bases aligning to TRBD2. Germline trimming cut 4 bases from V and 5 bases from J; bases unmatched to any gene: 7. The CDR3 totals 15 residues. CDR1 and CDR2 from the germline V gene are SGDLS and YYNGEE. In DNA form, the CDR3 reads TGTGCCAGCAGCTCCCGGACTAGCGGACGAGATACGCAGTATTTT. Translating gives CASSSRTSGRDTQYF.

This chain uses TRBV7-2 with TRBJ2-3, with D unclear. Trimming shortened V by 4 bases and J by 5 bases, and 4 bases separated the two germline ends. The CDR3 is 11 residues long. Germline V CDR1 and CDR2: SGHTA, FQGNSA. CDR3 residues: CASSWRDTQYF. The CDR3 DNA is TGTGCCAGCAGCTGGCGAGATACGCAGTATTTT. Together with reference TRBV7-2 and TRBJ2-3, the CDR3 gives the full variable domain: GAGVSQSPSNKVTEKGKDVELRCDPISGHTALYWYRQSLGQGLEFLIYFQGNSAPDKSGLPSDRFSAERTGGSVSTLTIQRTQQEDSAVYLCASSWRDTQYFGPGTRLTVL.

This clone was found a few times. This chain connects TRBV5-1 to TRBJ2-7; D is perhaps TRBD1 (5 bases). V was clipped by 0 bases and J by 5 bases, with 15 bases between them. CDR1 and CDR2 (germline): SGHRS, YFSETQ. This CDR3 comprises 15 residues. The CDR3 DNA is TGCGCCAGCAGCTTGGGCTACACAGGATCCCACGAGCAGTACTTC. This encodes CASSLGYTGSHEQYF. The entire variable domain, with the rest obtained from reference TRBV5-1 and TRBJ2-7, is as follows: KAGVTQTPRYLIKTRGQQVTLSCSPISGHRSVSWYQQTPGQGLQFLFEYFSETQRNKGNFPGRFSGRQFSNSRSEMNVSTLELGDSALYLCASSLGYTGSHEQYFGPGTRLTVT.

The gene calls are TRBV2 and TRBJ1-4; D perhaps matches TRBD1 (6 bases). V lost 4 bases and J 5 bases, leaving 17 bases between the germline ends. In germline, CDR1 is SNHLY, CDR2 FYNNEI. This CDR3 is 16 amino acids long. CDR3 bases: TGTGCCAGCAGTGCACAGGGCGCCCTAAGCAATGAAAAACTGTTTTTT. Amino acid sequence: CASSAQGALSNEKLFF.

The chain joins TRBV6-1 to TRBJ2-7; D unclear. V lost 6 bases to trimming and J lost 4 bases, with 13 bases between them. Germline V gene lookup returns CDR1 MNHNS and CDR2 SASEGT. The CDR3 is made up of 13 amino acids. This CDR3 reads CASSAGPTYEQYF. CDR3 DNA: TGTGCCAGCAGCGCCGGTCCCACATACGAGCAGTACTTC.

V is TRBV7-2 and J is TRBJ2-5, with 13 bases lining up with TRBD2. Per the germline V gene, CDR1 is SGHTA and CDR2 is FQGNSA. J lost 5 bases, V lost 4 bases, and 4 bases had no gene match. This CDR3 is built from 15 residues. The CDR3 nucleotides read TGTGCCAGCAGCTGGGGGACTAGCGGGATTGAGACCCAGTACTTC. This codes for CASSWGTSGIETQYF.